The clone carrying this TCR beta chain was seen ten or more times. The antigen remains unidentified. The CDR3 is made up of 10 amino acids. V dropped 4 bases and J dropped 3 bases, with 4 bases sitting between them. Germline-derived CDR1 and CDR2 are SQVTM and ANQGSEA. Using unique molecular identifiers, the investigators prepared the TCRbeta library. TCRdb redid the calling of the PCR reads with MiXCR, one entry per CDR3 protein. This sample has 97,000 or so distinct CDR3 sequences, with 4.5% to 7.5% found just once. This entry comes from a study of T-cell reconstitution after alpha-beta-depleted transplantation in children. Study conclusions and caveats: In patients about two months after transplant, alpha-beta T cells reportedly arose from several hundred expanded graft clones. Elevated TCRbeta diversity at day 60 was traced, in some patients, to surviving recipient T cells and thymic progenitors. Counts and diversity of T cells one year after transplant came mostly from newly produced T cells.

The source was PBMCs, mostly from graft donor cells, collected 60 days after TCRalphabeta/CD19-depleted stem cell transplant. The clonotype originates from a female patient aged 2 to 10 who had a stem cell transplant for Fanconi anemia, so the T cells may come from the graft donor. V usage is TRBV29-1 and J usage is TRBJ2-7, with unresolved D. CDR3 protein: CSVGVYEQYF. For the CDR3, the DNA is TGCAGCGTTGGGGTCTACGAGCAGTACTTC.